This T cell receptor (beta chain) was sequenced during a study of T cell responses to AZD1222 COVID-19 vaccine (dated by TCRdb to the early 2020s). At the level of the whole study: AZD1222 recipients given second doses at about 4 weeks or at about 12 weeks were pooled, since spike-specific TCR depth and breadth were not found to differ between the two schedules. A total of just over 230 trial participants underwent TCR sequencing, of whom about 210 had received two doses of AZD1222 and roughly 26 had received two doses of the MenACWY control vaccine. Trial participants were enrolled into age subgroups of 18-55, 56-69 and 70-plus years, which contained 148, 28 and 57 TCR-sequenced participants, respectively. Overall study results and their limits: Most participants were white British and females outnumbered males, and the authors suggested that clonal diversity may have been underestimated. Reportedly, almost half of the unique spike-specific TCRs recognized epitopes lying outside the regions that are mutated in the B.1.351 and B.1.1.7 variants. The vaccine-associated CD4 TCRs covered the entire spike protein, and the dominant responses fell in regions 160-218 and 743-854. No day 14 peak-response samples were available, so repertoires were characterized only after the peak T cell response. Conclusions about previously exposed vaccinees are limited because only six or seven AZD1222 recipients were SARS-CoV-2 seropositive at baseline. In the small 56-69-year group, the increase in depth fell short of significance, most likely because of low power. After two AZD1222 doses, spike-specific TCR breadth and depth were significantly higher than at day 0 and than in MenACWY recipients.

The CDR3 regions of human TCRbeta chains were subjected to immunosequencing. As for the authors' bioinformatics: TCRs in the repertoires were compared against a reference library of SARS-CoV-2-specific TCRs that had been generated with the MIRA antigen-specificity platform. Breadth was defined as the fraction of unique TCRs that were SARS-CoV-2-associated, and depth was defined as the fraction of total T cells that were SARS-CoV-2-associated. Using the MIRA data, each spike-specific TCR was mapped to the spike region that the TCR reacts to and placed in a CD4 or CD8 class. Log10-transformed breadth and depth values were compared by one-way ANOVA with Sidak's multiple comparisons tests. The immuneACCESS repertoire file appears here via TCRdb, limited to in-frame rearrangements. These files lack a portion of the clones; in checked studies, under half of the deficit traces to unresolved V genes, and the cause of the others is not known. Clone size and the V and J calls come from that table; the DNA yielded D and trimming. Present in this sample are fewer than 120,000 clones, roughly nine tenths of which were seen just once. The ten largest make up over 1.5% of the sample.

CDR3 length: 14 amino acids, cysteine to phenylalanine. Here the CDR3 DNA is all that survives: 42 bases in frame from base 1. CDR1 and CDR2 are drawn from the germline V gene: LGHNT, FRNRAP. Trimming at the junction amounts to 0 bases on V and 7 bases on J, and the germline ends lie 7 bases apart. About this clone: What antigen it recognizes has not been identified. Base qualities are not provided; no much larger clone lies one nucleotide away.

What the time point label conveys for this sample: baseline before first vaccination. Samples from vaccinated people were obtained from the UK trials COV001 and COV002, which included a single-blind randomized controlled phase 2/3 trial of AZD1222 (ChAdOx1 nCoV-19) in healthy adults. For TCRbeta chain sequencing, PBMC samples were collected from trial participants at day 0 and at day 28 after the second dose. The sequence was obtained from an adult in good health. Recombination joined TRBV12-5 with TRBJ1-6; the D gene is unclear. The sample consisted of peripheral blood, taken on day 0 of AZD1222 vaccination. Here is the DNA: TGTGCTAGTGGTTTGGTAAGGGAAAATTCACCCCTCCACTTT. The encoded protein is CASGLVRENSPLHF.